The clone carrying this TCR beta chain appeared many times. The antigen is undetermined. This specimen belongs to a study of CD8 T cells in ankylosing spondylitis. The CDR3 covers 16 residues. The germline CDR1 and CDR2 sequences are SEHNR and FQNEAQ (reference sequence). Trimming cost V 1 base and J 5 bases, with 16 bases left between them. Study conclusions and caveats: As for the disease-linked clones, they showed a CD8+ phenotype and occurred at relatively low frequencies in peripheral blood. Within ankylosing spondylitis blood, a TCR beta motif made up of roughly eight highly homologous variants appeared to be characteristic.

With molecular barcodes, quantitative 5'-RACE was used to make the TCR beta libraries. MiXCR, applied by TCRdb to the 5' RACE reads, yields one record per CDR3 protein. The sample holds 450,000 to 550,000 distinct CDR3 sequences, approximately 5.3% seen once. The sequencing input was blood, either unsorted or a sorted T cell fraction (not recorded which). The V gene is TRBV7-9, the J gene TRBJ2-3; D gene uncertain. This TCR was sampled from a male donor with ankylosing spondylitis. The chain's CDR3 is CASSLGASLLVDTQYF. In nucleotides, the CDR3 is TGTGCCAGCAGCTTAGGGGCGTCCCTCCTAGTAGATACGCAGTATTTT.